The 12 T cell receptor beta chains in this list originate from one sample, sequenced in a study of cytomegalovirus exposure and HLA in healthy donors. It was with 60 Vbeta and 13 Jbeta primers that the PCR ran. The protocol was immunoSEQ multiplex PCR, while the TCRdb copy is restricted to in-frame clones and leaves out a portion. Counted here are about 83,000 clones, 80% to 90% occurring once; the ten biggest clones make up 1.5% to 2%. The sample consisted of PBMCs. The receptors were gathered from a woman in her 30s in good health and CMV-seronegative.

To note about this clone: Germline and junction disagree at one end, which may indicate a read error. The chain carries TRBV10-3 and TRBJ2-7, with 11 bases matching TRBD1. This CDR3 contains 14 residues. Germline-derived CDR1 and CDR2 are ENHRY and SYGVKD. The CDR3 nucleotides read TGTGCCATCAGTGAGGGACAGGGGGCCTACCTACCTAACTTC. Amino acid sequence: CAISEGQGAYLPNF.

The V and J genes are TRBV27 and TRBJ1-6, with TRBD1 matching 9 bases. V dropped 3 bases and J dropped 7; count of bases not matched to a gene: 16. The CDR3 is made up of 19 amino acids. CDR1 MNHEY and CDR2 SMNVEV come from the germline V gene (reference sequence). CDR3 in DNA: TGTGCCAGCAGTTTTTACGGGACAGGGCGCCTCCGGGAAAATTCACCCCTCCACTTT. This gives the protein CASSFYGTGRLRENSPLHF.

The chain joins TRBV10-3 to TRBJ1-2; 8 bases fit TRBD1. The junction had 7 bases not matched to a gene; V was cut back by 6 bases and J by 4 bases. The CDR3 totals 14 residues. Germline V gives CDR1 ENHRY, CDR2 SYGVKD. In DNA form, the CDR3 reads TGTGCCATCAGCCCCGACAGGGGTGGCTATGGCTACACCTTC. The encoded protein is CAISPDRGGYGYTF.

The V call is TRBV5-1, the J call TRBJ1-1; 9 positions match TRBD1. The V segment lost 4 bases and the J segment 5 bases; nucleotides outside the gene matches: 6. Germline lookup yields CDR1 SGHRS and CDR2 YFSETQ. CDR3 length: 14 amino acids. CDR3 sequence: CASSIGTGLTEAFF. The CDR3 DNA reads TGCGCCAGCAGCATCGGGACAGGGCTGACTGAAGCTTTCTTT.

As concerns this clone: The germline gene is not matched at one end of the junction; a read error may be the cause. V gene TRBV10-3 combines with J gene TRBJ2-3; TRBD2 matches 9 bases. Per the germline V gene, CDR1 is ENHRY and CDR2 is SYGVKD. The CDR3 sequence is 15 residues long. The CDR3 reads CAISEMGTSTDTQYF. The CDR3 region has the DNA TGTGCCATCAGTGAGATGGGGACTAGCACAGATACACAGTATTTT.

This clone was recorded only once. The chain uses TRBV25-1 and TRBJ2-7, with 8 bases aligning to TRBD1. This CDR3 spans 14 amino acids. Trimming took 6 bases from V and 6 from J; bases not matched to a gene: 10. Germline V lookup: CDR1 MGHDK, CDR2 SYGVNS. CDR3 protein: CASSLTGEGVEQYF. In DNA, the CDR3 is TGTGCCAGCAGCTTGACAGGGGAAGGAGTCGAGCAGTACTTC.

The chain joins TRBV10-3 to TRBJ2-7; 11 bases match TRBD1. The J segment lost 4 bases and the V segment lost 3 bases, leaving 5 bases of the junction unmatched. The CDR3 extends over 15 amino acids. Germline V CDR1 and CDR2: ENHRY, SYGVKD. CDR3 in DNA: TGTGCCATCAGTGACGGGACAGGGGGGATTTACGAGCAGTACTTC. This encodes CAISDGTGGIYEQYF.

The CDR3 nucleotides are TGCGCCAGCAGCCAAGTCGACAGAGATTATCATGGCTACACCTTC. Amino acids: CASSQVDRDYHGYTF. The rearrangement links TRBV4-1 to TRBJ1-2, with a tentative D call TRBD1 (5 bases). The CDR3 has 15 residues. Trimming removed 1 base at V and 6 bases at J, with 15 bases between. Germline CDR1 and CDR2: MGHRA and YSYEKL.

The chain has TRBV11-1 and TRBJ2-7, with TRBD1 identical over 9 bases. The V gene end was trimmed by 6 bases and the J gene end by 4 bases; junction bases not matched to a gene: 4. CDR1 is SGHAT, CDR2 FQDESV, per germline (reference sequence). The CDR3 is made up of 13 amino acids. The CDR3 DNA reads TGTGCCAGCAGACCCGGACAGGGGTACGAGCAGTACTTC. Encoded protein: CASRPGQGYEQYF.

The rearrangement links TRBV27 to TRBJ2-7; 15 bases align to TRBD2. V trimming: 2 bases; J trimming: 1 base; junction bases outside the gene matches: 9. The CDR3 covers 19 residues. CDR1 MNHEY and CDR2 SMNVEV come from the germline V gene (reference sequence). For the CDR3, the DNA is TGTGCCAGCAGTTTAGCCCTCCGGACTAGCGGGAGGGAATCCTACGAGCAGTACTTC. It is translated as CASSLALRTSGRESYEQYF.

V and J are TRBV7-2 and TRBJ2-1; 10 positions agree with TRBD1. The CDR3 runs 15 residues. The V gene end was trimmed by 5 bases and the J gene end by 10 bases; junction bases not matched to a gene: 11. Germline V gene data show CDR1 as SGHTA and CDR2 as FQGNSA. In nucleotides, the CDR3 is TGTGCCAGCAGCCCACGGACAGGGGGGCCTATCGAGCAGTTCTTC. Translation: CASSPRTGGPIEQFF. The full variable domain, in which reference TRBV7-2 and TRBJ2-1 provide the parts outside the CDR3, is GAGVSQSPSNKVTEKGKDVELRCDPISGHTALYWYRQSLGQGLEFLIYFQGNSAPDKSGLPSDRFSAERTGGSVSTLTIQRTQQEDSAVYLCASSPRTGGPIEQFFGPGTRLTVL.

This clone was seen a few times. The rearrangement joins TRBV7-9 to TRBJ2-7; TRBD2 aligns across 9 bases. V lost 5 bases, J lost 9 bases, and 14 bases stayed unmatched. The length of the CDR3 is 15 residues. Germline-derived CDR1 and CDR2 are SEHNR and FQNEAQ (reference sequence). The CDR3 region is CASSPQGLADTWQYF. The CDR3 nucleotides read TGTGCCAGCAGCCCCCAGGGACTAGCTGATACCTGGCAGTACTTC.